The TCR beta chain described here comes from a study of blood T cell repertoires in COVID-19. About the research overall: Sources were T cells, B-cell-depleted T cells, or PBMCs; the material itself was cDNA or gDNA.

Germline assignment: CDR1 SGHRS and CDR2 YFSETQ. The junction had 2 bases not matched to a gene; V was cut back by 7 bases and J by 6 bases. The CDR3 length is 11 residues. Libraries were prepared by immunoSEQ multiplex PCR; TCRdb keeps only in-frame clonotypes and omits some of them. The sample shows over 300,000 clones, 89% of them seen only once. The chain is built from TRBV5-1 and TRBJ1-2; 8 bases align to TRBD1. Sequencing used peripheral blood. The TCR originated in a young man who had recovered from COVID-19. For the CDR3, the DNA is TGCGCCAGCTGGACAGGGAATGGCTACACCTTC. It encodes CASWTGNGYTF.